Below are 24 T cell receptor beta chains sequenced from a single sample in a study of cytomegalovirus exposure and HLA in healthy donors. Primers for the PCR totalled 60 Vbeta and 13 Jbeta. The assay was immunoSEQ multiplex PCR, and TCRdb's table has in-frame clones only and misses some. The sample has about 120,000 clones; around a tenth are singletons. The sample comprised PBMCs. These receptors were obtained from a man aged 25-40 years in good health and CMV-seronegative.

The sample holds one count of this clone. The CDR3 sequence: CASSLLAGVSGEQYF. For the CDR3, the DNA is TGTGCCAGCAGCTTGCTAGCGGGAGTCTCAGGCGAGCAGTACTTC. The V gene is TRBV7-2, the J gene TRBJ2-5; the match to TRBD2 covers 10 bases. The DNA end is a closer match to TRBJ2-7, so the J assignment may be wrong. CDR1 and CDR2 from the germline V gene are SGHTA and FQGNSA. The CDR3 length is 15 residues.

V gene TRBV5-6 combines with J gene TRBJ2-7; the D gene is possibly TRBD2 (7 bases). This CDR3 has 15 amino acids. Per the germline V gene, CDR1 is SGHDT and CDR2 is YYEEEE. The V gene lost 0 bases and the J gene lost 3 bases, with 13 bases spanning the gap. CDR3 sequence: CASSLAWRGGYEQYF. The CDR3 region has the DNA TGTGCCAGCAGCTTGGCATGGAGGGGGGGCTACGAGCAGTACTTC.

The chain combines TRBV13 with TRBJ2-7, with 8 bases lining up with TRBD2. CDR1 and CDR2 (germline): PRHDT, FYEKMQ (reference sequence). The V gene end was trimmed by 0 bases and the J gene end by 2 bases; junction bases not matched to a gene: 12. The CDR3 is 18 amino acids. The CDR3 sequence: CASSLGPPASGPPYEQYF. The DNA of the CDR3 is TGTGCCAGCAGCTTAGGCCCCCCAGCTAGCGGGCCACCCTACGAGCAGTACTTC.

This clone was picked up a small number of times. Within the sample, other DNA sequences also encode this same CDR3. The chain has TRBV7-2 and TRBJ2-7; 9 bases line up with TRBD2. The CDR3 has 15 residues. Germline CDR1 reads SGHTA; CDR2 reads FQGNSA. V was pared by 0 bases and J by 4 bases, with 4 bases of the junction left unmatched. The CDR3 DNA reads as TGTGCCAGCAGCTTAGCGGCGGGGGGGCCTTACGAGCAGTACTTC. Encoded protein: CASSLAAGGPYEQYF.

This clone was seen a few times. The chain combines TRBV19 with TRBJ2-3, with a tentative D call TRBD1 (5 bases). This CDR3 is 13 amino acids long. Trimming took 9 bases from V and 3 from J, leaving 13 bases between them. Germline V gives CDR1 LNHDA, CDR2 SQIVND (reference sequence). DNA for the CDR3: TGTGCCAGCAGGGTAAGCGTTACAGATACGCAGTATTTT. Its translation is CASRVSVTDTQYF.

This clone turned up a few times. One end of the junction varies from germline; a read error may be responsible. The chain joins TRBV10-3 to TRBJ1-5; 10 nucleotides align to TRBD1. The germline CDR1 and CDR2 sequences are ENHRY and SYGVKD. The CDR3 loop spans 14 amino acids. The CDR3 bases are TGTGCCACCAGTAGACAGGGGGCGCGACAGCCCCAGCATTTT. Translating gives CATSRQGARQPQHF.

The chain combines TRBV12-2 with TRBJ1-1. TRBV12-2 is assigned pseudogene status. This CDR3 comprises 17 residues. The DNA for the CDR3 is TGTGCAAGTCGCTTAGCGGGGGAGGGTATGGCGGACACTGAAGCTTTCTTT. The encoded protein is CASRLAGEGMADTEAFF.

This clone was recorded a few times. This chain connects TRBV6-4 to TRBJ2-2, with D possibly TRBD1 on 7 matching bases. Trimming removed 5 bases at V and 5 bases at J, with 18 bases between. Germline V gene sequence: CDR1 MRHNA, CDR2 SNTAGT. This CDR3 has 16 residues. In nucleotides, the CDR3 is TGTGCCAGCAGTCCCCAGGGGGGACAGCGAACCGGGGAGCTGTTTTTT. This translates into CASSPQGGQRTGELFF.

This clone was seen more than once but under ten times. The chain recombines TRBV5-6 with TRBJ1-5; D possibly corresponds to TRBD1 (5 bases). The CDR3 sequence is 17 residues long. Germline V gene sequence: CDR1 SGHDT, CDR2 YYEEEE. V was pared by 4 bases and J by 1 base, with 18 bases between. The chain's CDR3 is CASSVGPTRSSNQPQHF. The CDR3 DNA is TGTGCCAGCAGCGTGGGACCGACACGGTCGAGCAATCAGCCCCAGCATTTT.

This clone appeared a few times. This chain connects TRBV9 to TRBJ2-3; 11 positions agree with TRBD2. The CDR3 contains 17 residues. With 3 bases clipped from V and 2 bases from J, the junction kept 8 bases outside the gene matches. Per the germline V gene, CDR1 is SGDLS and CDR2 is YYNGEE. The CDR3 here is CASSGYTTSGNTDTQYF. In nucleotides, the CDR3 is TGTGCCAGCAGCGGATATACGACTAGCGGGAACACAGATACGCAGTATTTT.

The gene calls are TRBV7-2 and TRBJ1-5, with 8 bases fitting TRBD1. In germline, CDR1 is SGHTA, CDR2 FQGNSA. The CDR3 loop spans 14 amino acids. The junction had 1 base not matched to a gene; V was cut back by 2 bases and J by 4 bases. The CDR3 is CASSLQGANQPQHF. CDR3 in DNA: TGTGCCAGCAGCTTACAGGGGGCGAATCAGCCCCAGCATTTT.

This clone was found a few times. The CDR3 loop reads CASSPGRGGHDNEQFF. CDR3 nucleotide sequence: TGTGCCAGCAGCCCAGGCAGGGGAGGGCACGACAATGAGCAGTTCTTC. The chain uses TRBV9 and TRBJ2-1; tentative D call: TRBD2 (7 bases). This CDR3 has 16 amino acids. Germline V gene lookup returns CDR1 SGDLS and CDR2 YYNGEE. V was cut by 4 bases and J by 5 bases, with 19 bases left in between.

The chain carries TRBV7-2 and TRBJ1-5; no reliable D call. The germline V gene encodes CDR1 SGHTA and CDR2 FQGNSA. The CDR3 has 14 amino acids. Between the trimmed V and J ends, which lost 1 base and 3 bases, there was a span of 7 bases. The CDR3 nucleotides read TGTGCCAGCAGCTTAGACAGAAACAATCAGCCCCAGCATTTT. Its protein is CASSLDRNNQPQHF.

The chain links TRBV6-1 to TRBJ2-1; D unresolved. This CDR3 has 14 amino acids. CDR1 and CDR2 (germline): MNHNS, SASEGT. Trimming shortened V by 4 bases and J by 1 base, and 8 bases separated the two germline ends. The CDR3 is CASSGQLSYNEQFF. In nucleotides, the CDR3 is TGTGCCAGCAGTGGGCAACTATCCTACAATGAGCAGTTCTTC.

Notes on this clone: The same CDR3 can be traced to other DNA sequences in this sample. The gene calls are TRBV10-3 and TRBJ1-1; TRBD1 agrees at 8 bases. Trimming at V came to 5 bases and at J to 5 bases, leaving 10 bases not matched to a gene. Germline CDR1 is ENHRY and CDR2 is SYGVKD. The CDR3 runs 15 residues. The CDR3 sequence is CAISTGGARGTEAFF. CDR3 bases: TGTGCCATCAGTACAGGGGGGGCCCGGGGTACTGAAGCTTTCTTT.

This clone has only a few counts. The rearrangement uses TRBV5-1 and TRBJ1-2, with D possibly TRBD1 on 6 matching bases. Trimming shortened V by 4 bases and J by 2 bases, and 9 bases separated the two germline ends. The CDR3 consists of 13 residues. Germline assignment: CDR1 SGHRS and CDR2 YFSETQ. The CDR3 DNA follows: TGCGCCAGCAGCAGCGGACAGAACTATGGCTACACCTTC. It yields the protein CASSSGQNYGYTF.

In this sample, this clone turned up a few times. The chain links TRBV6-5 to TRBJ1-2; D is perhaps TRBD1 (5 bases). Germline V gene sequence: CDR1 MNHEY, CDR2 SVGAGI. The CDR3 contains 15 residues. V lost 5 bases, J lost 7 bases, and 20 bases lay in between. CDR3 region: CASSPKAGGAGGYTF. In DNA form, the CDR3 reads TGTGCCAGCAGTCCGAAGGCCGGAGGGGCTGGTGGCTACACCTTC.

This clone has only a few counts. The V and J genes are TRBV19 and TRBJ1-2, with 9 bases identical to TRBD1. Per the germline V gene, CDR1 is LNHDA and CDR2 is SQIVND (reference sequence). This CDR3 region has 15 residues. V gave up 4 bases and J gave up 4 bases; unmatched junction bases: 7. The chain's CDR3 is CASSTRTGDIYGYTF. CDR3 DNA sequence: TGTGCCAGTAGTACCCGGACAGGGGACATCTATGGCTACACCTTC.

This clone was counted a few times. The genes are TRBV29-1 and TRBJ2-1, with TRBD1 matching 8 bases. The germline V gene encodes CDR1 SQVTM and CDR2 ANQGSEA. J lost 10 bases, V lost 4 bases, and 9 bases had no gene match. The CDR3 runs to 13 residues. The CDR3 region is CSVVDREWREQFF. CDR3 DNA: TGCAGCGTTGTGGACAGGGAATGGAGAGAGCAGTTCTTC.

This clone showed up just a few times. V is TRBV4-1 and J is TRBJ2-2; 9 bases match TRBD2. CDR3 length equals 18 residues. V was clipped by 3 bases and J by 6 bases; unmatched bases: 14. Germline V CDR1 and CDR2: MGHRA, YSYEKL. CDR3 DNA: TGCGCCAGCAGCCAGGCCATCCATAGCGGGAGTAAATCCGGGGAGCTGTTTTTT. Protein product: CASSQAIHSGSKSGELFF.

This clone was seen a handful of times. The chain carries TRBV7-9 and TRBJ2-5; a weak D match, TRBD1 (5 bases). The CDR3 is 14 amino acids. Germline CDR1 reads SEHNR; CDR2 reads FQNEAQ (reference sequence). Trimming left V 0 bases short and J 8 bases short, with 13 bases between. The CDR3 is CASSLAGQTDTQYF. The CDR3 DNA follows: TGTGCCAGCAGCTTAGCGGGTCAGACAGACACCCAGTACTTC.

This clone has only a few counts. This sequence joins TRBV10-3 and TRBJ2-1; 11 bases align to TRBD2. CDR3 length equals 17 residues. Germline V gene data show CDR1 as ENHRY and CDR2 as SYGVKD. The V and J ends lost 0 bases and 6 bases, in that order; junction bases with no gene match: 7. The CDR3 coding sequence is TGTGCCATCAGTGAGTCGGGTAGCGGGGGGGTTTTCAATGAGCAGTTCTTC. It translates to CAISESGSGGVFNEQFF.

In DNA form, the CDR3 reads TGTGCCAGTAGTATAAGGCCCCCTGGGACAGGGGGCCCCTACGAGCAGTACTTC. Its translation is CASSIRPPGTGGPYEQYF. This chain connects TRBV19 to TRBJ2-7; 12 nucleotides line up with TRBD1. The ends lost 2 bases at V and 2 bases at J; junction bases unmatched: 10. The CDR3 extends over 18 amino acids. CDR1 and CDR2 (germline): LNHDA, SQIVND (reference sequence).

The V gene is TRBV19, the J gene TRBJ2-1; 12 positions agree with TRBD2. The CDR3 is 15 amino acids. V shed 7 bases and J 7 bases; nucleotides not matched to a gene: 8. Germline assignment: CDR1 LNHDA and CDR2 SQIVND (reference sequence). The CDR3 nucleotides read TGTGCCAGTAACCTCCTAGCGGGGGGGCATAATGAGCAGTTCTTC. Its protein product is CASNLLAGGHNEQFF.